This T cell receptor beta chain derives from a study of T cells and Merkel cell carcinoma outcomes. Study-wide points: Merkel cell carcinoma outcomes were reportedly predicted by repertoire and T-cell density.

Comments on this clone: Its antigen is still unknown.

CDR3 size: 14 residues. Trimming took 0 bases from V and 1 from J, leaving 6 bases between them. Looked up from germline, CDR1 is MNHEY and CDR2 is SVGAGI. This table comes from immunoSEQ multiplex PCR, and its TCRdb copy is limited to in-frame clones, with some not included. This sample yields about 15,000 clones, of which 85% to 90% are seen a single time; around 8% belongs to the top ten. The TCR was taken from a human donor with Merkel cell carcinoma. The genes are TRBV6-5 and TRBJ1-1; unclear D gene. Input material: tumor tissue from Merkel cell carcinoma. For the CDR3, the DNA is TGTGCCAGCAGTTACTCGAAAGGGAACACTGAAGCTTTCTTT. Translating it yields CASSYSKGNTEAFF.